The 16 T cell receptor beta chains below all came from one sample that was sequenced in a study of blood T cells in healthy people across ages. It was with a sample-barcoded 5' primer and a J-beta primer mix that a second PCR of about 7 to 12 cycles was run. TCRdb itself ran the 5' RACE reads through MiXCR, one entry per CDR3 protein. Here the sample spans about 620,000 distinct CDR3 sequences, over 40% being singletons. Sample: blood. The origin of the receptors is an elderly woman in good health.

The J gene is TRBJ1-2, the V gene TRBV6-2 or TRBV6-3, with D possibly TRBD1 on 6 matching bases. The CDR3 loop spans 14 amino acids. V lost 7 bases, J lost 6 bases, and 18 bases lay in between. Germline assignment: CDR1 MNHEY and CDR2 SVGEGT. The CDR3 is CASKPDSQYDGYTF. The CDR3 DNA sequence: TGTGCCAGCAAGCCGGACAGTCAGTATGATGGCTACACCTTC.

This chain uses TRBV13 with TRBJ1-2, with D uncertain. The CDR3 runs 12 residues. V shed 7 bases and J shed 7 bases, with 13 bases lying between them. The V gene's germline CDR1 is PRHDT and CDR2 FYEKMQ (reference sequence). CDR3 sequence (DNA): TGTGCCAGCAACTCCCAGGTGAGTGGCTACACCTTC. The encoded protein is CASNSQVSGYTF. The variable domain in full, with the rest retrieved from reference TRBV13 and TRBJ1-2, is AAGVIQSPRHLIKEKRETATLKCYPIPRHDTVYWYQQGPGQDPQFLISFYEKMQSDKGSIPDRFSAQQFSDYHSELNMSSLELGDSALYFCASNSQVSGYTFGSGTRLTVV.

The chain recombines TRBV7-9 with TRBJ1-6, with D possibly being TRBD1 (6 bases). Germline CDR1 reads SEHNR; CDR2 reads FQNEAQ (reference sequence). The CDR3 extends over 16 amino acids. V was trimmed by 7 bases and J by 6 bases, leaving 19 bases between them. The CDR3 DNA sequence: TGTGCCAGCATGAGCGAGATGGGGGGGCTTAATTCACCCCTCCACTTT. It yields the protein CASMSEMGGLNSPLHF.

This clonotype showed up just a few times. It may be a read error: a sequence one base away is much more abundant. CDR3 DNA sequence: TGTGCCAGCAGCGTAACTGGGTACAATGAGCAGTACTTC. This sequence encodes CASSVTGYNEQYF. The rearrangement joins TRBV9 to TRBJ2-1; unclear D gene. The end of the DNA is better explained by TRBJ2-7, so the J call may be wrong. The CDR3 loop spans 13 amino acids. CDR1 SGDLS and CDR2 YYNGEE come from the germline V gene.

CDR3 nucleotides: TGTGCCAGCTCTCAACGGGGGACTAGCGGGACACAAGAGACCCAGTACTTC. It codes for CASSQRGTSGTQETQYF. V usage is TRBV18 and J usage is TRBJ2-5; 13 nucleotides agree with TRBD2. The length of the CDR3 is 17 residues. The junction had 9 bases not matched to a gene; V was cut back by 6 bases and J by 2 bases. The V gene's germline CDR1 is KGHSH and CDR2 LQKENI.

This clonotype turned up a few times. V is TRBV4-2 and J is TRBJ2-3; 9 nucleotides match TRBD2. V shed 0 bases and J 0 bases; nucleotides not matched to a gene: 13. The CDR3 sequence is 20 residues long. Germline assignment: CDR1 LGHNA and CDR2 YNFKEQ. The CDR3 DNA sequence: TGTGCCAGCAGCCAAGATCGTGGGCTAGCGGGGACAACTAGCACAGATACGCAGTATTTT. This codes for CASSQDRGLAGTTSTDTQYF.

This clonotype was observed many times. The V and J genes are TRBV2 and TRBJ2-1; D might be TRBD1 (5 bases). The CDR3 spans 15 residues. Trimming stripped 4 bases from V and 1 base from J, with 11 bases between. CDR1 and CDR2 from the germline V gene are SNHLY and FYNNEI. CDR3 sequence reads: CASSGQKASYNEQFF. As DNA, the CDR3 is TGTGCCAGCAGTGGACAGAAGGCGTCCTACAATGAGCAGTTCTTC.

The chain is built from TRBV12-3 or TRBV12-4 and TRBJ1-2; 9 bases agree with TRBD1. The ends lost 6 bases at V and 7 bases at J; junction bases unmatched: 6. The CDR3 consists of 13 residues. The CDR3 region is CASRTGTGFGYTF. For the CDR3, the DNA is TGTGCCAGCAGAACCGGGACAGGGTTTGGCTACACCTTC.

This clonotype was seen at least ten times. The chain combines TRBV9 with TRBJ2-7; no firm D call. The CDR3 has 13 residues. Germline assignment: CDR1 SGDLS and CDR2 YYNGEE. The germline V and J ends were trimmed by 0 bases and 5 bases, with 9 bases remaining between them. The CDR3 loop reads CASSVGGVNEQYF. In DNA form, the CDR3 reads TGTGCCAGCAGCGTAGGCGGTGTCAACGAGCAGTACTTC.

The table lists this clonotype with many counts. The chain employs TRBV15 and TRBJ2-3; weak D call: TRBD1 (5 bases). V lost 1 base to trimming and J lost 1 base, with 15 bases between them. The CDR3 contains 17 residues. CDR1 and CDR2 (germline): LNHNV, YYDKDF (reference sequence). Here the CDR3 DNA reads TGTGCCACCAGCAGAGTGGGAAGGGGCTTCGGCACAGATACGCAGTATTTT. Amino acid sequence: CATSRVGRGFGTDTQYF. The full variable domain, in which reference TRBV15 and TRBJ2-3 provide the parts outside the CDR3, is DAMVIQNPRYQVTQFGKPVTLSCSQTLNHNVMYWYQQKSSQAPKLLFHYYDKDFNNEADTPDNFQSRRPNTSFCFLDIRSPGLGDTAMYLCATSRVGRGFGTDTQYFGPGTRLTVL.

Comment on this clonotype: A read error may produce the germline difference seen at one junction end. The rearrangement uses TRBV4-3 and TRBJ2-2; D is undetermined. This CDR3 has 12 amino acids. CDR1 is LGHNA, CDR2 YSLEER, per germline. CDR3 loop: CASRPNTRELFF. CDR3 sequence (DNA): TGCGCCAGCAGGCCGAACACCCGGGAGCTGTTTTTT.

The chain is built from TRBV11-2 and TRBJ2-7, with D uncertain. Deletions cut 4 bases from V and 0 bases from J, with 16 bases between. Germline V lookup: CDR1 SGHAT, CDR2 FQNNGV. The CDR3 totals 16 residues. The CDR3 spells CASSSPWPLSSYEQYF. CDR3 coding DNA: TGTGCCAGCAGCTCCCCCTGGCCCCTAAGCTCCTACGAGCAGTACTTC.

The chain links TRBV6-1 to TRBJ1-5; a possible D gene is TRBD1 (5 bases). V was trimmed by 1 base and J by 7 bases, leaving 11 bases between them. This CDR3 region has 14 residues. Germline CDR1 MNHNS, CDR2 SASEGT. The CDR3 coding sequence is TGTGCCAGCAGTGAAGTATCCAGGGAACAGCCCCAGCATTTT. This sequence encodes CASSEVSREQPQHF.

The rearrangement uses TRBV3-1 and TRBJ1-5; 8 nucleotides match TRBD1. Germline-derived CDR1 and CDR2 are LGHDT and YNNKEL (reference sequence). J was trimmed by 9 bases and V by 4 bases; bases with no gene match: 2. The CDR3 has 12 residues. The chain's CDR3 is CASSRDRGPQHF. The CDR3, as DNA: TGTGCCAGCAGCCGTGACAGGGGGCCCCAGCATTTT.

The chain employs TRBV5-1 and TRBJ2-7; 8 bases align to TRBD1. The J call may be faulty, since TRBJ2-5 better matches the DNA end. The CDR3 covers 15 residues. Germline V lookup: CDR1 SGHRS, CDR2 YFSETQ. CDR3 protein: CASSLEPQGAVTQYF. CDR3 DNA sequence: TGCGCCAGCAGCTTGGAACCTCAGGGGGCGGTGACCCAGTACTTC.

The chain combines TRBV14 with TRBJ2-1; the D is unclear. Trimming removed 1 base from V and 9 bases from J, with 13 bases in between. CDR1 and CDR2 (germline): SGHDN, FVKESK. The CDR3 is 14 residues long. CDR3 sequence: CASSQALLTGEQFF. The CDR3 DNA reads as TGTGCCAGCAGCCAAGCTCTTTTAACGGGTGAGCAGTTCTTC.